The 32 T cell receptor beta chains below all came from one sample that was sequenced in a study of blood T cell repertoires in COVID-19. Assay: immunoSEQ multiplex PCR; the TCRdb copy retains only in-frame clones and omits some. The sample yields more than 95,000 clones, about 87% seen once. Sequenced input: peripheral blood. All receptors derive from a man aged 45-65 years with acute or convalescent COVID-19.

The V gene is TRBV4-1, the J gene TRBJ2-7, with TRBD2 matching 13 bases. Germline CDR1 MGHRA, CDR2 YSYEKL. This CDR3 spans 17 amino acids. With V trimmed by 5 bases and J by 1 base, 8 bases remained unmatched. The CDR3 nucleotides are TGCGCCAGCAGCGTAGGACTAGCGGGAGTGGGATCCTACGAGCAGTACTTC. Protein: CASSVGLAGVGSYEQYF.

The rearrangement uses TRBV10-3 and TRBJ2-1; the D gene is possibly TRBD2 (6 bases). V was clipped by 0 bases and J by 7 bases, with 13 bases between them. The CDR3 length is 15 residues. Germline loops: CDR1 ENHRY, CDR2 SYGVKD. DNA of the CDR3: TGTGCCATCAGTGAGTCGGAGGGAGCGAGAAATGAGCAGTTCTTC. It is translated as CAISESEGARNEQFF.

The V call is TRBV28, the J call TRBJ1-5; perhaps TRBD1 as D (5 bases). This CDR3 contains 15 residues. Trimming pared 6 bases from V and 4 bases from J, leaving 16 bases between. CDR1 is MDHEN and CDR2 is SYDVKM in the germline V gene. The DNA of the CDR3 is TGTGCCAGCAGGTTGCAGGGTATACAGAATCAGCCCCAGCATTTT. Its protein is CASRLQGIQNQPQHF.

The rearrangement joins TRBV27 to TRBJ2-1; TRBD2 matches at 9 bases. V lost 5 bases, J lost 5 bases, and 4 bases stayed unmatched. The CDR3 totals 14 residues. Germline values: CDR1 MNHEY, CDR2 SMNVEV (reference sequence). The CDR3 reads CASSSRLADNEQFF. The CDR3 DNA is TGTGCCAGCAGTAGTCGACTAGCGGACAATGAGCAGTTCTTC.

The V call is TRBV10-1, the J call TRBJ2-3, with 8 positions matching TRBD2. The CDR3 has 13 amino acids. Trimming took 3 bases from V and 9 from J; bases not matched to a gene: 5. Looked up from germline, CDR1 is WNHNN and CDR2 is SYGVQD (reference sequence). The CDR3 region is CASSEGSGNTQYF. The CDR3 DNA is TGCGCCAGCAGTGAAGGTAGCGGGAACACGCAGTATTTT.

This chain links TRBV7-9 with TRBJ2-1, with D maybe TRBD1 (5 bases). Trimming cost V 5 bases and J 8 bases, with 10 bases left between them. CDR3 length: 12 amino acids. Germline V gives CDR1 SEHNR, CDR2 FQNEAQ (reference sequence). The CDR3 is CASSMQGDEQFF. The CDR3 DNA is TGTGCCAGCAGCATGCAGGGTGATGAGCAGTTCTTC.

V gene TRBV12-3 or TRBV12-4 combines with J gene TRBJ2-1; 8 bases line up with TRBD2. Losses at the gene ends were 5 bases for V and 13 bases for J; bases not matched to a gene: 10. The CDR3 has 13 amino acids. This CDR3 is CASSPGQAGEQFF. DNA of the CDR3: TGTGCCAGCAGTCCGGGCCAAGCGGGAGAACAGTTCTTC.

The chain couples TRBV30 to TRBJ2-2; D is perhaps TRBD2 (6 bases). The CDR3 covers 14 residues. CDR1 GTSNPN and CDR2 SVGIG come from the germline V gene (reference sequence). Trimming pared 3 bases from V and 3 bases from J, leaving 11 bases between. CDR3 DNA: TGTGCCTGGAGCTTAACTAGCTACACCGGGGAGCTGTTTTTT. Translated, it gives CAWSLTSYTGELFF.

CDR3 bases: TGCGCCAGCAGCCGGAGCGGGAGGGCTGACACCGGGGAGCTGTTTTTT. Translating it yields CASSRSGRADTGELFF. This chain joins TRBV5-1 and TRBJ2-2; 10 bases agree with TRBD2. Germline lookup yields CDR1 SGHRS and CDR2 YFSETQ. CDR3 length: 16 residues. J lost 3 bases, V lost 4 bases, and 6 bases had no gene match.

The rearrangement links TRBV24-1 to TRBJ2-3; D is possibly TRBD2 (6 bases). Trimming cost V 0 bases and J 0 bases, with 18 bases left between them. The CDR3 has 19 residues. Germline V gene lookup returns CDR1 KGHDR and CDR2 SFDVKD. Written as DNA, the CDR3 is TGTGCCACCAGTGATTTGCAGTTGGGGGGAGAGCGAAGCACAGATACGCAGTATTTT. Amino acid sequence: CATSDLQLGGERSTDTQYF.

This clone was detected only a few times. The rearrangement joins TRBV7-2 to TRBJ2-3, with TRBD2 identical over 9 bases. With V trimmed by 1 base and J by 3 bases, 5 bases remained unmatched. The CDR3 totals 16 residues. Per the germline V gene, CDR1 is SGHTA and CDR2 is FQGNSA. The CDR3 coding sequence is TGTGCCAGCAGCTTAGGAGTAGCGGGAGTAACAGATACGCAGTATTTT. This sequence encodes CASSLGVAGVTDTQYF.

The CDR3 DNA follows: TGTGCCAGCAGCCAGACTCGGCCTTCTGCCAAAAACATTCAGTACTTC. It specifies CASSQTRPSAKNIQYF. The chain links TRBV5-4 to TRBJ2-4; D gene unclear. The CDR3 runs 16 residues. CDR1 and CDR2 (germline): SGHNT, YYREEE (reference sequence). V lost 4 bases to trimming and J lost 1 base, with 15 bases between them.

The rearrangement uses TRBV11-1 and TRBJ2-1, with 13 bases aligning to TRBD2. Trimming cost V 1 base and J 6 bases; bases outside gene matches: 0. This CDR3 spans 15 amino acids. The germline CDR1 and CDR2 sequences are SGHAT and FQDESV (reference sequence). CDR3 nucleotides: TGTGCCAGCAGCTTAGGACTAGCGGGAGGCAATGAGCAGTTCTTC. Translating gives CASSLGLAGGNEQFF. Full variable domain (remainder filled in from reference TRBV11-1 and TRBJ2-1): EAEVAQSPRYKITEKSQAVAFWCDPISGHATLYWYRQILGQGPELLVQFQDESVVDDSQLPKDRFSAERLKGVDSTLKIQPAELGDSAMYLCASSLGLAGGNEQFFGPGTRLTVL.

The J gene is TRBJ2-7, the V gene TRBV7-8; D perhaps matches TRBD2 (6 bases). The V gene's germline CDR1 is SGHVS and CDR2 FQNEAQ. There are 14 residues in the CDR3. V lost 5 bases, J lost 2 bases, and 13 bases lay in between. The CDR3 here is CASSRDFRTYEQYF. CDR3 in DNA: TGTGCCAGCAGCCGGGACTTCCGTACCTACGAGCAGTACTTC.

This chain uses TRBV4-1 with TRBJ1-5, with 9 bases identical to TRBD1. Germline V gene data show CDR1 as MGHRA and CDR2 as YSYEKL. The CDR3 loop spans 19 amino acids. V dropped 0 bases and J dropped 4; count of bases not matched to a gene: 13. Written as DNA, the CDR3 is TGCGCCAGCAGCCAAGACTCAAGATGGTTCGGGACAGGGAATCAGCCCCAGCATTTT. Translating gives CASSQDSRWFGTGNQPQHF.

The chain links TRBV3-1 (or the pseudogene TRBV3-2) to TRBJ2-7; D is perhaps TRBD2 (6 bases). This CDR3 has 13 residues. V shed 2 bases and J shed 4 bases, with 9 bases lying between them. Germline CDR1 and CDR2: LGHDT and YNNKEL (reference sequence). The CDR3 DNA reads TGTGCCAGCAGCCAATCGGGAGTTTACGAGCAGTACTTC. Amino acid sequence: CASSQSGVYEQYF.

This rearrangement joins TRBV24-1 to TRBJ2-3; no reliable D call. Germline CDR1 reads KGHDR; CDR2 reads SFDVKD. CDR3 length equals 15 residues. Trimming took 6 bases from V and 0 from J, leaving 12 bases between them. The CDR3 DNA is TGTGCCACCAGTATATTGTCCGTTAGCACAGATACGCAGTATTTT. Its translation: CATSILSVSTDTQYF.

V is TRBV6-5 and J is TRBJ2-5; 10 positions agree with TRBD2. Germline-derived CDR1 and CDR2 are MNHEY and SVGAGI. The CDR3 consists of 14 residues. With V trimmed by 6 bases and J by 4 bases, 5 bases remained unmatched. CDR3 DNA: TGTGCCAGCAGCGTACTAGCGGGATTAGAGACCCAGTACTTC. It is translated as CASSVLAGLETQYF.

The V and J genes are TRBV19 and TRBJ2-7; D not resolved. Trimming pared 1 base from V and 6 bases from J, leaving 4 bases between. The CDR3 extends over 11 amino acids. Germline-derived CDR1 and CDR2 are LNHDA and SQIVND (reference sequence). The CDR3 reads CASSIGLEQYF. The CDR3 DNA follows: TGTGCCAGTAGTATAGGGCTCGAGCAGTACTTC.

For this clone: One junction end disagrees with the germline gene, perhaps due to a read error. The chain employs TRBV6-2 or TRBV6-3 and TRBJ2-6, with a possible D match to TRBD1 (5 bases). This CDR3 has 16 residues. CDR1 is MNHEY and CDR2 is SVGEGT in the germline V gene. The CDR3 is CASSYSTPSGANVPTF. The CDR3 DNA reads TGTGCCAGCAGTTACTCGACACCATCTGGGGCCAACGTCCCGACTTTC.

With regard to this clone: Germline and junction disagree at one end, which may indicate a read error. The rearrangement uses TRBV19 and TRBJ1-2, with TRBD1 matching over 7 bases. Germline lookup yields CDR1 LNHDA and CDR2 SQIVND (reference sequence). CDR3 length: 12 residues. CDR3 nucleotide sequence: TGTGCCAGTAGTATAGAGGAGGGGACAGAAGTCTTC. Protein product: CASSIEEGTEVF.

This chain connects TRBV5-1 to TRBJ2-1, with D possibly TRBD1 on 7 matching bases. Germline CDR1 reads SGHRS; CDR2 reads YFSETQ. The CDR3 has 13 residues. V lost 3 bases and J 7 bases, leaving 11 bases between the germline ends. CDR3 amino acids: CASSYSGGNEQFF. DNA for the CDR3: TGCGCCAGCAGCTACTCAGGGGGGAATGAGCAGTTCTTC.

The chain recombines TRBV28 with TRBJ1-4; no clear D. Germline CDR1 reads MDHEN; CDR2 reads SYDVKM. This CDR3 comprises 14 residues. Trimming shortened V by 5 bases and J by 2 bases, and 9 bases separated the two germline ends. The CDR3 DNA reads TGTGCCAGCAGTCCAGGTGCGACTAATGAAAAACTGTTTTTT. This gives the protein CASSPGATNEKLFF. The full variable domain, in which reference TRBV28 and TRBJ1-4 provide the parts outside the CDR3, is DVKVTQSSRYLVKRTGEKVFLECVQDMDHENMFWYRQDPGLGLRLIYFSYDVKMKEKGDIPEGYSVSREKKERFSLILESASTNQTSMYLCASSPGATNEKLFFGSGTQLSVL.

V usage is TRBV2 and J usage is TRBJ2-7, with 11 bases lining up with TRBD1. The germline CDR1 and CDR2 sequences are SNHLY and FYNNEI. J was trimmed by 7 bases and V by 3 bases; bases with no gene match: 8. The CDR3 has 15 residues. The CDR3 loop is CASSDVGQGAYEQYF. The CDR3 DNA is TGTGCCAGCAGTGATGTTGGACAGGGGGCTTATGAGCAGTACTTC.

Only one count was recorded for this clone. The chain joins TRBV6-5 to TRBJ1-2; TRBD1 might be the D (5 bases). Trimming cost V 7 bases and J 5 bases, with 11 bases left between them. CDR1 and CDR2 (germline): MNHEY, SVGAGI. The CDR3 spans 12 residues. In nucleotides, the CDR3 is TGTGCCAGCACCCCGGGGGGGTATGGCTACACCTTC. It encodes CASTPGGYGYTF.

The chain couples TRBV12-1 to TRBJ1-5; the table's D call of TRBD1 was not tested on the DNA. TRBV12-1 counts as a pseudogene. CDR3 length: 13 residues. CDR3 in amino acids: CASSFGPNQPQHF. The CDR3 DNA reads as TGTGCCAGCAGCTTTGGGCCGAATCAGCCCCAGCATTTT.

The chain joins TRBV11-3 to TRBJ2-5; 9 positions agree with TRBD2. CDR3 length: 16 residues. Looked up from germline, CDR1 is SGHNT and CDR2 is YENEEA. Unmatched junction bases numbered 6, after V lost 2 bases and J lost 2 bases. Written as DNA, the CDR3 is TGTGCCAGCAGCTTACGTACTAGCGGGTTTCAAGAGACCCAGTACTTC. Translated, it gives CASSLRTSGFQETQYF. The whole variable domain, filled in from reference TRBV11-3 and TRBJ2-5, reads EAGVVQSPRYKIIEKKQPVAFWCNPISGHNTLYWYLQNLGQGPELLIRYENEEAVDDSQLPKDRFSAERLKGVDSTLKIQPAELGDSAVYLCASSLRTSGFQETQYFGPGTRLLVL.

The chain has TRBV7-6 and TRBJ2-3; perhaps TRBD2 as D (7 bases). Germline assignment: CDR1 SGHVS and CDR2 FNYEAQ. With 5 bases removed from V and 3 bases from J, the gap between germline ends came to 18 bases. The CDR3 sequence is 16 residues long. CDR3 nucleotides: TGTGCCAGCAGCCCCTGGGGGGCAGCGGGGACAGATACGCAGTATTTT. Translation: CASSPWGAAGTDTQYF.

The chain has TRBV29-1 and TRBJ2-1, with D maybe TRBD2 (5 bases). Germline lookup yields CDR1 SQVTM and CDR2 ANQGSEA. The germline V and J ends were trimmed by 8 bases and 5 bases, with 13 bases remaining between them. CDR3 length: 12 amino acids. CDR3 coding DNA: TGCAGCATCACCCGGCGGGACAATGAGCAGTTCTTC. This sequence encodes CSITRRDNEQFF.

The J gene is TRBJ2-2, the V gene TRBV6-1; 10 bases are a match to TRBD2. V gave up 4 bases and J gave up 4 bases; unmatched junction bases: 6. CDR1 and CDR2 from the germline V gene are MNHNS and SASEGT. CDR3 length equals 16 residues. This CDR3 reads CASSGRTSGGTGELFF. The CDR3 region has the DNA TGTGCCAGCAGTGGCCGGACTAGCGGTGGCACCGGGGAGCTGTTTTTT.

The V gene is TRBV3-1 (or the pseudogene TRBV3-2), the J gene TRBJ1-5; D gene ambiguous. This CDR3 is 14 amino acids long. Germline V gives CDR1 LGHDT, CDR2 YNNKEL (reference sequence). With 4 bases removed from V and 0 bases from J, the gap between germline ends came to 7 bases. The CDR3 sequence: CASSPQISNQPQHF. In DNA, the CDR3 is TGTGCCAGCAGCCCGCAGATTAGCAATCAGCCCCAGCATTTT.

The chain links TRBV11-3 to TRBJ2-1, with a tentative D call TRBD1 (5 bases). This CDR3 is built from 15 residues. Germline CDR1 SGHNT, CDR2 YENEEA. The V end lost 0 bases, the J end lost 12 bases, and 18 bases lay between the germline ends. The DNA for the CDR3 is TGTGCCAGCAGCTTAGAGTTAAGCAGGGTGAAAGGGCAGTTCTTC. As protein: CASSLELSRVKGQFF.